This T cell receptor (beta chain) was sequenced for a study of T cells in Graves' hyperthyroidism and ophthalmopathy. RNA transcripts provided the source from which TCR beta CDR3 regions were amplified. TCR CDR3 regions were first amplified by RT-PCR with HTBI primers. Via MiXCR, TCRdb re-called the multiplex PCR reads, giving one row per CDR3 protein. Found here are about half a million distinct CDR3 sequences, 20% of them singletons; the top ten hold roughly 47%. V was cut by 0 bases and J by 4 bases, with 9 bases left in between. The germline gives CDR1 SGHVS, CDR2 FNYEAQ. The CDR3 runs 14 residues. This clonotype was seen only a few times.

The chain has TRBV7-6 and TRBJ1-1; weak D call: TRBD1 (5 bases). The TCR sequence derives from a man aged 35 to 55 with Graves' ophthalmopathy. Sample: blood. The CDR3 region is CASSLALGVTEAFF. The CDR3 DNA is TGTGCCAGCAGCTTAGCGTTGGGGGTCACTGAAGCTTTCTTT.